The 28 T cell receptor beta chains reported below all come from one sample, sequenced in a study of T-cell reconstitution after alpha-beta-depleted transplantation in children. Researchers prepared the TCRbeta library using unique molecular identifiers, the study reports. One entry per CDR3 protein, called by TCRdb with MiXCR from the PCR reads. Among about 250,000 distinct CDR3 sequences listed, 20% to 30% were seen once. Sequenced material: PBMCs, mostly from graft donor cells, taken 360 days after TCRalphabeta/CD19-depleted stem cell transplant. The receptors here all came from a female patient between 2 and 15 years old who had a stem cell transplant for congenital amegakaryocytic thrombocytopenia, so the T cells may come from the graft donor.

The genes are TRBV4-3 and TRBJ2-7, with a tentative D call TRBD1 (6 bases). In germline, CDR1 is LGHNA, CDR2 YSLEER. Trimming took off 5 bases at V and 6 bases at J, with 17 bases between the two ends. This CDR3 has 14 residues. DNA of the CDR3: TGCGCCAGCAGCTATGGGACATTGGCCAGCGAGCAGTACTTC. This codes for CASSYGTLASEQYF.

This clonotype was counted ten times or more. The chain joins TRBV12-3 or TRBV12-4 to TRBJ2-7, with TRBD2 identical over 8 bases. Trimming removed 6 bases from V and 2 bases from J; junction bases left unmatched: 9. The CDR3 contains 15 residues. CDR3 amino acids: CASSRSGTLAYEQYF. The CDR3 DNA is TGTGCCAGCAGCCGTAGCGGGACACTAGCCTACGAGCAGTACTTC.

There are many counts of this clonotype. The chain's CDR3 is CASRHPQENTGELFF. CDR3 in DNA: TGCGCCAGCCGACACCCACAGGAAAACACCGGGGAGCTGTTTTTT. The chain joins TRBV5-1 to TRBJ2-2; D is perhaps TRBD1 (5 bases). V was cut by 7 bases and J by 2 bases, with 15 bases left in between. The CDR3 has 15 residues. Germline-derived CDR1 and CDR2 are SGHRS and YFSETQ.

This chain joins TRBV20-1 and TRBJ2-3, with TRBD2 matching 15 bases. Per germline, CDR1 DFQATT and CDR2 SNEGSKA (reference sequence). The CDR3 covers 15 residues. J gave up 6 bases and V 5 bases, and 6 bases lay outside the gene matches. CDR3 loop: CSAAGTSGRPDTQYF. The CDR3 nucleotides are TGCAGTGCTGCCGGGACTAGCGGGAGGCCGGATACGCAGTATTTT.

The chain carries TRBV12-3 or TRBV12-4 and TRBJ2-1, with D unclear. V was clipped by 7 bases and J by 5 bases, with 15 bases between them. This CDR3 has 14 residues. CDR3 in DNA: TGTGCCAGCACTACCGTGAGGTTCCACAATGAGCAGTTCTTC. This encodes CASTTVRFHNEQFF.

The table lists this clonotype with a few counts. The chain links TRBV28 to TRBJ2-4; 9 bases map to TRBD1. Per the germline V gene, CDR1 is MDHEN and CDR2 is SYDVKM. The CDR3 runs to 16 residues. The J segment lost 8 bases and the V segment lost 2 bases, leaving 10 bases of the junction unmatched. As DNA, the CDR3 is TGTGCCAGCAGTTTAAGTTTGGGACAGGGTGCTGACATTCAGTACTTC. This codes for CASSLSLGQGADIQYF.

The chain uses TRBV11-2 and TRBJ2-7; TRBD2 is a possible D gene (6 bases). The CDR3 consists of 13 residues. V was cut by 5 bases and J by 4 bases, with 12 bases left in between. The germline gives CDR1 SGHAT, CDR2 FQNNGV. CDR3 nucleotide sequence: TGTGCCAGCAGCCTGGGTCGGGAGTACGAGCAGTACTTC. It specifies CASSLGREYEQYF.

In this sample, this clonotype turned up a few times. The CDR3 here is CASSRVLAGGYDEQFF. The CDR3 bases are TGCGCCAGCAGCCGGGTCCTAGCGGGAGGGTACGATGAGCAGTTCTTC. The gene calls are TRBV4-3 and TRBJ2-1; 12 bases fit TRBD2. CDR1 is LGHNA and CDR2 is YSLEER in the germline V gene. V lost 4 bases, J lost 8 bases, and 9 bases stayed unmatched. This CDR3 contains 16 residues.

This clonotype was seen a handful of times. J is TRBJ2-5 and V is TRBV29-1, with no clear D. Per germline, CDR1 SQVTM and CDR2 ANQGSEA. The CDR3 is made up of 13 amino acids. The V gene lost 0 bases and the J gene lost 2 bases, with 7 bases spanning the gap. The CDR3 DNA reads TGCAGCGTTGAAGACAGGTCACAAGAGACCCAGTACTTC. Its protein product is CSVEDRSQETQYF.

This chain uses TRBV20-1 with TRBJ2-1; weak D call: TRBD2 (5 bases). Germline values: CDR1 DFQATT, CDR2 SNEGSKA (reference sequence). Trimming stripped 0 bases from V and 2 bases from J, with 17 bases between. The CDR3 sequence is 17 residues long. CDR3 amino acids: CSAREMGSAQAYNEQFF. CDR3 nucleotides: TGCAGTGCTAGAGAGATGGGGAGTGCCCAGGCCTACAATGAGCAGTTCTTC.

The chain is built from TRBV19 and TRBJ1-1; 7 bases are shared with TRBD1. The CDR3 length is 16 residues. The junction had 7 bases not matched to a gene; V was cut back by 1 base and J by 2 bases. Germline-derived CDR1 and CDR2 are LNHDA and SQIVND (reference sequence). The CDR3 nucleotides are TGTGCCAGTAGTATAGGTTACAGGGGAGAAAACACTGAAGCTTTCTTT. Translating it yields CASSIGYRGENTEAFF.

This chain uses TRBV7-9 with TRBJ2-1; D may correspond to TRBD1 or TRBD2 (5 bases each). Germline V CDR1 and CDR2: SEHNR, FQNEAQ (reference sequence). V was trimmed by 5 bases and J by 6 bases, leaving 17 bases between them. This CDR3 comprises 15 residues. This CDR3 reads CASSPGPSLFNEQFF. CDR3 sequence (DNA): TGTGCCAGCAGCCCGGGGCCCAGTTTATTCAATGAGCAGTTCTTC.

This clonotype showed up many times. This rearrangement joins TRBV12-3 or TRBV12-4 to TRBJ2-1, with unresolved D. Trimming stripped 3 bases from V and 5 bases from J, with 5 bases between. The CDR3 covers 12 residues. The CDR3 protein is CASSFPNNEQFF. CDR3 nucleotide sequence: TGTGCCAGCAGTTTCCCCAACAATGAGCAGTTCTTC.

V usage is TRBV18 and J usage is TRBJ2-1; maybe TRBD2 (6 bases). Germline V CDR1 and CDR2: KGHSH, LQKENI. Trimming stripped 0 bases from V and 3 bases from J, with 6 bases between. The CDR3 is 14 residues long. CDR3 region: CASSPPEGYNEQFF. The CDR3 DNA follows: TGTGCCAGCTCACCACCGGAGGGCTACAATGAGCAGTTCTTC.

The V and J genes are TRBV5-1 and TRBJ1-5, with TRBD1 as a possible D gene (6 bases). V was trimmed by 4 bases and J by 4 bases, leaving 12 bases between them. The germline V gene encodes CDR1 SGHRS and CDR2 YFSETQ. The CDR3 totals 14 residues. CDR3 sequence reads: CASSIGTQNQPQHF. The CDR3 nucleotides are TGCGCCAGCAGCATAGGGACACAGAATCAGCCCCAGCATTTT.

The chain recombines TRBV5-1 with TRBJ2-5; no firm D call. The CDR3 is 12 residues long. The germline V gene has CDR1 SGHRS and CDR2 YFSETQ. V lost 5 bases and J 9 bases, leaving 14 bases between the germline ends. Written as DNA, the CDR3 is TGCGCCAGCAGTCCCACAGCTGAGGCCCAGTACTTC. It yields the protein CASSPTAEAQYF.

This CDR3 is CASSFSGRTEAFF. CDR3 sequence (DNA): TGCGCCAGCAGCTTTTCAGGGCGCACTGAAGCTTTCTTT. The chain carries TRBV5-1 and TRBJ1-1; perhaps TRBD1 as D (5 bases). V was cut by 2 bases and J by 4 bases, with 9 bases left in between. Per germline, CDR1 SGHRS and CDR2 YFSETQ. This CDR3 spans 13 amino acids.

This clonotype came up a few times. The gene calls are TRBV3-1 and TRBJ2-7; TRBD2 is a possible D gene (6 bases). CDR1 and CDR2 (germline): LGHDT, YNNKEL (reference sequence). The CDR3 is made up of 13 amino acids. V lost 5 bases to trimming and J lost 5 bases, with 13 bases between them. In nucleotides, the CDR3 is TGTGCCAGCAGCTCACGACTAGTCAACGAGCAGTACTTC. Residues: CASSSRLVNEQYF.

This clonotype was detected a few times. The chain is built from TRBV2 and TRBJ2-5, with D unresolved. Trimming took 3 bases from V and 6 from J, leaving 11 bases between them. Germline loops: CDR1 SNHLY, CDR2 FYNNEI. The CDR3 loop spans 13 amino acids. CDR3 in amino acids: CASSDPRSKTQYF. CDR3 nucleotide sequence: TGTGCCAGCAGTGATCCTAGGTCGAAGACCCAGTACTTC. The variable domain in full, with the rest retrieved from reference TRBV2 and TRBJ2-5, is EPEVTQTPSHQVTQMGQEVILRCVPISNHLYFYWYRQILGQKVEFLVSFYNNEISEKSEIFDDQFSVERPDGSNFTLKIRSTKLEDSAMYFCASSDPRSKTQYFGPGTRLLVL.

This chain uses TRBV7-2 with TRBJ2-2; D gene ambiguous. Per the germline V gene, CDR1 is SGHTA and CDR2 is FQGNSA. The CDR3 consists of 12 residues. Trimming pared 5 bases from V and 6 bases from J, leaving 7 bases between. The CDR3 sequence is CASSHYAGELFF. The CDR3 DNA follows: TGTGCCAGCAGCCACTATGCCGGGGAGCTGTTTTTT.

The genes are TRBV6-5 and TRBJ1-1; no reliable D call. The CDR3 covers 14 residues. The ends were cut back, 0 bases at V and 3 bases at J, with 8 bases in the middle. Germline V gene sequence: CDR1 MNHEY, CDR2 SVGAGI. The CDR3 protein is CASSYSSVDTEAFF. Here the CDR3 DNA reads TGTGCCAGCAGTTACTCCTCAGTTGACACTGAAGCTTTCTTT.

The genes are TRBV20-1 and TRBJ1-2; the D is unclear. Germline lookup yields CDR1 DFQATT and CDR2 SNEGSKA (reference sequence). This CDR3 comprises 13 residues. The V end was cut by 0 bases, the J end by 8 bases, with 13 bases between. In nucleotides, the CDR3 is TGCAGTGCTAGAGATCACGGAGGTTCCGGCTACACCTTC. It encodes CSARDHGGSGYTF.

The V gene is TRBV11-3, the J gene TRBJ2-1; 7 bases fit TRBD2. V shed 4 bases and J 5 bases; nucleotides not matched to a gene: 5. Germline V gives CDR1 SGHNT, CDR2 YENEEA. The CDR3 is 14 residues long. As DNA, the CDR3 is TGTGCCAGCAGCTCCCGCGGGGGAGACAATGAGCAGTTCTTC. Protein sequence: CASSSRGGDNEQFF.

This clonotype is a singleton in its sample. The chain joins TRBV7-6 to TRBJ1-6; maybe TRBD1 (6 bases). V dropped 0 bases and J dropped 9 bases, with 15 bases sitting between them. Germline V lookup: CDR1 SGHVS, CDR2 FNYEAQ. The CDR3 spans 16 residues. CDR3 in DNA: TGTGCCAGCAGCTTAGCGTCGGGCAGGGGTGGTTCACCCCTCCACTTT. It translates to CASSLASGRGGSPLHF.

The rearrangement links TRBV12-3 or TRBV12-4 to TRBJ2-7, with 8 bases aligning to TRBD1. V dropped 6 bases and J dropped 3; count of bases not matched to a gene: 7. This CDR3 spans 14 amino acids. The CDR3 loop is CASSRTGQDYEQYF. For the CDR3, the DNA is TGTGCCAGCAGCCGCACGGGACAGGACTACGAGCAGTACTTC.

The V and J genes are TRBV9 and TRBJ1-2; D uncertain. Germline V gene lookup returns CDR1 SGDLS and CDR2 YYNGEE. The CDR3 is made up of 13 amino acids. Deletions cut 2 bases from V and 2 bases from J, with 7 bases between. The CDR3 nucleotides read TGTGCCAGCAGCGTTGCGGCCAACTATGGCTACACCTTC. Translated: CASSVAANYGYTF.

This rearrangement joins TRBV27 to TRBJ2-1, with 13 nucleotides matching TRBD2. In germline, CDR1 is MNHEY, CDR2 SMNVEV (reference sequence). The CDR3 runs 18 residues. V trimming: 4 bases; J trimming: 5 bases; junction bases outside the gene matches: 11. The DNA for the CDR3 is TGTGCCAGCAGTTACCAACTCACTAGCGGGAGGGTAGACAATGAGCAGTTCTTC. This gives the protein CASSYQLTSGRVDNEQFF.

This clonotype has more than one count but fewer than ten. The chain recombines TRBV6-5 with TRBJ1-5; a weak D match, TRBD1 (5 bases). CDR3 length equals 18 residues. V dropped 4 bases and J dropped 0 bases, with 19 bases sitting between them. Per germline, CDR1 MNHEY and CDR2 SVGAGI. The CDR3 protein is CASSFILRTRYSNQPQHF. In DNA, the CDR3 is TGTGCCAGCAGTTTTATCCTGAGGACACGATATAGCAATCAGCCCCAGCATTTT.